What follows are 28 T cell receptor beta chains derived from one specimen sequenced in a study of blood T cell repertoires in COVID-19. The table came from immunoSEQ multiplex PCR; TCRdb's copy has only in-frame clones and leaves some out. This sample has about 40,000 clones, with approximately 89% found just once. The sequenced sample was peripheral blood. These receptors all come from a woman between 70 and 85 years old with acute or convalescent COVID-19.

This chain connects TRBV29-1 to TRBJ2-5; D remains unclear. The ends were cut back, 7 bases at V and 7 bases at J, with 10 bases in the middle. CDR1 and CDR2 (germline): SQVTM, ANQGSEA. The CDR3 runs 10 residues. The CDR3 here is CSAYSGTQYF. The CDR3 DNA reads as TGCAGCGCCTATTCCGGGACCCAGTACTTC.

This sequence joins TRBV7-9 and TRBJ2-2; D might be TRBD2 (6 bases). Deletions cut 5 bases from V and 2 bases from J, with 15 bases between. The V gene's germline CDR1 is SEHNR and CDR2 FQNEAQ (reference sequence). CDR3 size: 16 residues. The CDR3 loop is CASSQTGTANTGELFF. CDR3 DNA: TGTGCCAGCAGCCAGACCGGGACTGCTAACACCGGGGAGCTGTTTTTT.

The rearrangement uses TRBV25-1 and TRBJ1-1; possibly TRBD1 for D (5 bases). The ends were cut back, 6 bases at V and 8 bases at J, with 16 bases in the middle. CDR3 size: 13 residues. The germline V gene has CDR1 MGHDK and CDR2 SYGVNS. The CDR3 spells CASRDLRGREAFF. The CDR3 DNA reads TGTGCCAGCAGGGATCTAAGGGGTAGGGAAGCTTTCTTT.

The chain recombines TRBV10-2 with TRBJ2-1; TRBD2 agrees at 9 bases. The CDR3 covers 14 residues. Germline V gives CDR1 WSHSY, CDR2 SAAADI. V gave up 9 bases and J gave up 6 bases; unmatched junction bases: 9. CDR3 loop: CASKIGTSTNEQFF. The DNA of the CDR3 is TGCGCCAGTAAGATCGGGACTAGCACCAATGAGCAGTTCTTC.

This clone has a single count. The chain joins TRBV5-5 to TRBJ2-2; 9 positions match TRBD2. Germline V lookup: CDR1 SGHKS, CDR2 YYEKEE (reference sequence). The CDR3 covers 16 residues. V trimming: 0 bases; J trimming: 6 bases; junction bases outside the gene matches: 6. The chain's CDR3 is CASSLEGSGSPGELFF. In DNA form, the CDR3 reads TGTGCCAGCAGCTTGGAGGGTAGCGGGAGCCCCGGGGAGCTGTTTTTT.

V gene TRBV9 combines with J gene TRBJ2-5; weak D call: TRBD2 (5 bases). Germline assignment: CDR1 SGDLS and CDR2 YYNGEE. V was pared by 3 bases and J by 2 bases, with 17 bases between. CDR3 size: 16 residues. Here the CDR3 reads CASSEPLAGPQETQYF. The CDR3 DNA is TGTGCCAGCAGCGAGCCCCTAGCAGGACCGCAAGAGACCCAGTACTTC.

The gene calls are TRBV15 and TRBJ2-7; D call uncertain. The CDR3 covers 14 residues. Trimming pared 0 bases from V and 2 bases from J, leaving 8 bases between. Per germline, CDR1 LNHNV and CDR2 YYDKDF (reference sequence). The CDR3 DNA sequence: TGTGCCACCAGCAGAGACAGGTCCCCCTACGAGCAGTACGTC. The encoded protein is CATSRDRSPYEQYV.

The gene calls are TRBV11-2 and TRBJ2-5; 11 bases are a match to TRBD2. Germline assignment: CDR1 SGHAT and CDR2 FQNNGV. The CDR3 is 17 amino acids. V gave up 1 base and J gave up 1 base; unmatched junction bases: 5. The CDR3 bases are TGTGCCAGCAGCTTAGGTGTGCTAGCGGGGGGCCAAGAGACCCAGTACTTC. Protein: CASSLGVLAGGQETQYF.

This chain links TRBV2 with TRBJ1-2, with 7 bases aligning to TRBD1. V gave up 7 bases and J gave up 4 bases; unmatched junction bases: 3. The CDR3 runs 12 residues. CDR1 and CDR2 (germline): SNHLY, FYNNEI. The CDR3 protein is CASKGTAYGYTF. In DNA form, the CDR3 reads TGTGCCAGCAAGGGGACAGCCTATGGCTACACCTTC.

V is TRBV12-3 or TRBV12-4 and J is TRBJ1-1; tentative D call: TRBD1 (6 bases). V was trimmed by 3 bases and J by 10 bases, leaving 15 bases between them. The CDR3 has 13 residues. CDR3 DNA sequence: TGTGCCAGCAGTTTGGGCCTGGACAGAGGAGCTTTCTTT. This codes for CASSLGLDRGAFF.

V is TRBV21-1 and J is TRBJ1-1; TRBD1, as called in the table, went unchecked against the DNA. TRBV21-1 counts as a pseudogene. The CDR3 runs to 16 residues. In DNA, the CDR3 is TGTGCCAGCAGTCCCGGGACAGGGCCTAAGAACACTGAAGCTTTCTTT. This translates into CASSPGTGPKNTEAFF.

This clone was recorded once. The CDR3 loop is CASSYVLAGDNEQFF. DNA for the CDR3: TGTGCCAGCAGTTACGTACTAGCGGGGGACAATGAGCAGTTCTTC. The chain is built from TRBV6-5 and TRBJ2-1; 11 bases are a match to TRBD2. CDR3 size: 15 residues. The junction had 2 bases not matched to a gene; V was cut back by 2 bases and J by 5 bases. From germline, CDR1 is MNHEY and CDR2 SVGAGI.

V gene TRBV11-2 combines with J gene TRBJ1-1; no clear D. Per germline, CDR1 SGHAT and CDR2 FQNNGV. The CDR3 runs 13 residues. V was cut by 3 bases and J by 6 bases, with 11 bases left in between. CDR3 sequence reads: CASSFGPGAEAFF. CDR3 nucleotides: TGTGCCAGCAGCTTTGGACCGGGAGCTGAAGCTTTCTTT.

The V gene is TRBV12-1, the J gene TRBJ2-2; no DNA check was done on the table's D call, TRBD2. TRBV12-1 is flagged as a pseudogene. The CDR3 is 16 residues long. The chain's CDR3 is CASSSVPSGTPGELFF. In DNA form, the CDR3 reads TGTGCCAGCAGCTCTGTTCCGAGCGGGACCCCCGGGGAGCTGTTTTTT.

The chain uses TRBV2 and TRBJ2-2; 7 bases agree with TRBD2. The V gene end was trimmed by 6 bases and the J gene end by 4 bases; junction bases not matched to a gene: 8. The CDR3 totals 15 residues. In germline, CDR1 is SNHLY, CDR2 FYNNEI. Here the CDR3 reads CASREGLSATGELFF. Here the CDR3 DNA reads TGTGCCAGCAGAGAGGGACTATCGGCCACCGGGGAGCTGTTTTTT.

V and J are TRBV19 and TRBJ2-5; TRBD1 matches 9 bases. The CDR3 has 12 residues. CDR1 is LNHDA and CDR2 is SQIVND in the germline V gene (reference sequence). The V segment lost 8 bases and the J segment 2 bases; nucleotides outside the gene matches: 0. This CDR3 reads CASGTGQETQYF. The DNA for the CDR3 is TGTGCCAGTGGGACAGGGCAAGAGACCCAGTACTTC.

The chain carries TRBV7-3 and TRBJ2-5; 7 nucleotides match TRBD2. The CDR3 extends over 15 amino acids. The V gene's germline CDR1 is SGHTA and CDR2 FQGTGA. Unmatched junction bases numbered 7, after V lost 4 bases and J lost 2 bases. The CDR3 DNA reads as TGTGCCAGCAGCTCCCTGGGAGGGCGGCAAGAGACCCAGTACTTC. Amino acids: CASSSLGGRQETQYF.

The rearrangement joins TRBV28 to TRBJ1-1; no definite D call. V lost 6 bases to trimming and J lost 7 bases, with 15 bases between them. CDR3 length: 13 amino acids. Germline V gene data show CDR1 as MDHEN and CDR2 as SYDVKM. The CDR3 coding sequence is TGTGCCAGCAGAGGTGGAGAGGCCCTTGAAGCTTTCTTT. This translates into CASRGGEALEAFF. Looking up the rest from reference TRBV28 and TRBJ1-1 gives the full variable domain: DVKVTQSSRYLVKRTGEKVFLECVQDMDHENMFWYRQDPGLGLRLIYFSYDVKMKEKGDIPEGYSVSREKKERFSLILESASTNQTSMYLCASRGGEALEAFFGQGTRLTVV.

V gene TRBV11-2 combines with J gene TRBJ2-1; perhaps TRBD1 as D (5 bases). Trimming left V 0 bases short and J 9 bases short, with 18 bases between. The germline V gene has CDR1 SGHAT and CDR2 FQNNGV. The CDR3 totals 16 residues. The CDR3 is CASSLEMWGSQGEQFF. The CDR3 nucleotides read TGTGCCAGCAGCTTAGAGATGTGGGGCTCTCAGGGTGAGCAGTTCTTC. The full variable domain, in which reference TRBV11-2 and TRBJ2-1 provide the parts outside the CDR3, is EAGVAQSPRYKIIEKRQSVAFWCNPISGHATLYWYQQILGQGPKLLIQFQNNGVVDDSQLPKDRFSAERLKGVDSTLKIQPAKLEDSAVYLCASSLEMWGSQGEQFFGPGTRLTVL.

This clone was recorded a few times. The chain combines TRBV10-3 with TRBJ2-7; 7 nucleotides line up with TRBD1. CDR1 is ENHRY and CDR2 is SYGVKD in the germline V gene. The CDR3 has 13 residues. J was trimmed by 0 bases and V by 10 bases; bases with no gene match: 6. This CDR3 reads CATNRDSSYEQYV. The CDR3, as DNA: TGTGCCACGAATAGGGACAGCTCCTACGAGCAGTACGTC.

CDR3 DNA: TGTGCCAGCAGCTTATTGTTGGAGGATGCCTACACCTTC. Translation gives CASSLLLEDAYTF. V usage is TRBV11-2 and J usage is TRBJ1-2; D ambiguous. The CDR3 runs to 13 residues. V gave up 2 bases and J gave up 10 bases, with 14 bases separating them. CDR1 is SGHAT, CDR2 FQNNGV, per germline.

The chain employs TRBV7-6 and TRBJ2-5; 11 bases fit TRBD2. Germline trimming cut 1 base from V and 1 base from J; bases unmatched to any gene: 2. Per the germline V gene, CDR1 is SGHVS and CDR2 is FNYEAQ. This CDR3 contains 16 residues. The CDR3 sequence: CASSLGLAGSQETQYF. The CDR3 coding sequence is TGTGCCAGCAGCTTAGGACTAGCGGGAAGCCAAGAGACCCAGTACTTC.

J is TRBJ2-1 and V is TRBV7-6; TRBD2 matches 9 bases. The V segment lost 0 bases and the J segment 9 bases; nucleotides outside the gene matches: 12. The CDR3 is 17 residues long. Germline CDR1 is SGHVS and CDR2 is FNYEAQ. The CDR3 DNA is TGTGCCAGCAGCTTAGCGGTAGCGGGGGTAAACCGCCCTGAGCAGTTCTTC. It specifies CASSLAVAGVNRPEQFF.

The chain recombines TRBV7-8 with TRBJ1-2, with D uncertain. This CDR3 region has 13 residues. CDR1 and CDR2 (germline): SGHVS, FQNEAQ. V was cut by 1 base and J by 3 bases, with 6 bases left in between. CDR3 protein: CASSLVADYGYTF. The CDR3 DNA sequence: TGTGCCAGCAGCTTAGTGGCAGACTATGGCTACACCTTC.

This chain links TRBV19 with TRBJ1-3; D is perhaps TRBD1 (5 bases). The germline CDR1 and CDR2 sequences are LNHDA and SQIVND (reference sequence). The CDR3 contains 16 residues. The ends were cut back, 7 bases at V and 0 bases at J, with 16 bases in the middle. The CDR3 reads CASTTDGHRSGNTIYF. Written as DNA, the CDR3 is TGTGCCAGTACTACAGATGGACATCGCTCTGGAAACACCATATATTTT.

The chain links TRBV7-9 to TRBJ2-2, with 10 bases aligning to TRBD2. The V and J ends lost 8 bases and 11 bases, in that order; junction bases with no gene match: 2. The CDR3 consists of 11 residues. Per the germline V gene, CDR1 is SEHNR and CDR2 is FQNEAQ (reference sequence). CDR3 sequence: CASGLAAELFF. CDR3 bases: TGTGCCAGCGGACTAGCGGCCGAGCTGTTTTTT.

The CDR3 reads CAIRGTGAEAFF. CDR3 DNA sequence: TGTGCCATCAGGGGGACAGGGGCTGAAGCTTTCTTT. V is TRBV10-3 and J is TRBJ1-1; 10 bases are shared with TRBD1. With V trimmed by 6 bases and J by 6 bases, 1 base remained unmatched. Germline-derived CDR1 and CDR2 are ENHRY and SYGVKD. CDR3 length: 12 amino acids.

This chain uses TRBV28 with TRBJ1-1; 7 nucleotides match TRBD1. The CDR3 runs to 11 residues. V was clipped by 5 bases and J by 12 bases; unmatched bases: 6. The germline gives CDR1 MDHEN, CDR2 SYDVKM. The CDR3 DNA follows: TGTGCCAGCAGTAACTACAGGGGAACTTTCTTT. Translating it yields CASSNYRGTFF.